The TCR beta chain under discussion was sequenced for a study of blood T cell repertoires in COVID-19. Overall study context: From the United States, Italy and Spain came samples of acute and convalescent COVID-19.

Original handling: Reference gene primers were amplified, and this amplification served to estimate nucleated cell counts. Repertoires were generated with immunoSEQ multiplex PCR, while TCRdb's copy carries only in-frame clones and drops some. V and J calls plus clone size are reproduced from that table; the DNA served to infer D and trimming. Of some 170,000 clones detected, roughly 82% appear once; the ten largest clones hold more than 7.5%. This clone showed up just a few times. V was pared by 5 bases and J by 4 bases, with 11 bases of the junction left unmatched. CDR1 and CDR2 (germline): LNHDA, SQIVND (reference sequence). The CDR3 runs to 16 residues.

The receptor comes from a woman between 70 and 85 years old with acute or convalescent COVID-19. The chain uses TRBV19 and TRBJ2-1; 7 positions match TRBD2. The sample taken for sequencing was peripheral blood. CDR3 region: CASSLFAGEGYNEQFF. The CDR3 DNA reads TGTGCCAGTAGTCTCTTCGCGGGGGAGGGTTACAATGAGCAGTTCTTC. Together with reference TRBV19 and TRBJ2-1, the CDR3 gives the full variable domain: DGGITQSPKYLFRKEGQNVTLSCEQNLNHDAMYWYRQDPGQGLRLIYYSQIVNDFQKGDIAEGYSVSREKKESFPLTVTSAQKNPTAFYLCASSLFAGEGYNEQFFGPGTRLTVL.